Listed below are T cell receptor beta chains from one sample, sequenced in a study of T cells expressing NK-cell markers. TCRdb reprocessed the 5' RACE reads and reports one entry per CDR3 protein, with no DNA. The data show about 150,000 distinct CDR3 sequences, and the top ten clones hold around 20%. Sequenced input: blood T cells: a sorted CD56 or NKG2C T cell subset, CD4+ or CD8+ T cells, or bulk PBMC T cells (not recorded which). All receptors come from a man aged 18-69 years in good health. CDR3s include the opening cysteine and the closing phenylalanine or tryptophan. Fields, in order: J gene, V gene, CDR3 length, CDR3 protein.

TRBJ2-2,TRBV7-3,14,CASRPSGGAGELFF
TRBJ2-1,TRBV12-3/TRBV12-4,16,CASSLGTSGSYNEQFF
TRBJ2-1,TRBV12-3/TRBV12-4,16,CASTAWSGGLYNEQFF
TRBJ1-1,TRBV5-5,13,CASSLGYSTEAFF
TRBJ2-1,TRBV4-1,15,CASSRTSGGGDEQFF
TRBJ2-3,TRBV19,13,CASRVPRTDTQYF
TRBJ2-7,TRBV20-1,15,CSARRGQGLSYEQYF
TRBJ2-7,TRBV2,14,CASRRQGKLYEQYF
TRBJ2-3,TRBV6-5,16,CASSYSLAGLTDTQYF
TRBJ1-5,TRBV15,15,CATSRDAQSNQPQHF
TRBJ2-5,TRBV10-3,12,CAISEGDWAQYF
TRBJ2-3,TRBV15,15,CATSDSRGPGDTQYF
TRBJ1-1,TRBV3-1,16,CASSQLLGGRNTEAFF
TRBJ1-1,TRBV5-1,15,CASSLETGRFPEAFF
TRBJ1-5,TRBV12-3/TRBV12-4,13,CASSLGADQPQHF
TRBJ2-7,TRBV28,13,CASDLGEADEQYF
TRBJ2-1,TRBV7-9,17,CASSLGVGGVPYNEQFF
TRBJ2-7,TRBV7-9,13,CASKVSSEYEQYF
TRBJ2-2,TRBV4-1,16,CASSPAVGENTGELFF
TRBJ2-5,TRBV20-1,18,CSARRYGSITRKGETQYF
TRBJ2-5,TRBV13,12,CASSLQGETRYF
TRBJ1-3,TRBV6-1,15,CASSPTAGAGNTIYF
TRBJ2-7,TRBV18,15,CASSPPDRLSYEQYF
TRBJ2-2,TRBV6-5,14,CASSYARVGGELFF
TRBJ2-5,TRBV7-8,15,CASSLAVGGVETQYF
TRBJ2-7,TRBV20-1,18,CSARGRPTVPKSSYEQYF
TRBJ1-2,TRBV6-5,14,CASSYSGTGSGYTF
TRBJ2-7,TRBV12-3/TRBV12-4,15,CAGPQGRVCSYEQYF
TRBJ2-1,TRBV6-2/TRBV6-3,17,CASRRPPGQGSYNEQFF
TRBJ2-5,TRBV7-6,16,CASSLGLAPYQETQYF
TRBJ1-5,TRBV27,13,CASSPGFNQPQHF
TRBJ2-7,TRBV6-2/TRBV6-3,14,CASSYGLVSYEQYF